The next 18 T cell receptor beta chains were all read from a single sample in a study of blood T cell repertoires in COVID-19. Produced via immunoSEQ multiplex PCR; TCRdb's table is partial and in-frame only. The table records around 180,000 clones, around 87% of them present only once. Sequencing input: peripheral blood. Receptors were obtained from a man in his forties with active or convalescent COVID-19.

On this clone: This CDR3 is also generated by other DNA sequences in the sample. The chain carries TRBV5-1 and TRBJ1-2; 10 nucleotides line up with TRBD1. V gave up 0 bases and J gave up 8 bases; unmatched junction bases: 1. The CDR3 runs 13 residues. CDR1 and CDR2 (germline): SGHRS, YFSETQ. CDR3 region: CASSLETGGGYTF. The CDR3 DNA follows: TGCGCCAGCAGCTTGGAGACAGGGGGCGGCTACACCTTC.

This chain connects TRBV2 to TRBJ2-1; 9 bases are shared with TRBD1. With V trimmed by 6 bases and J by 3 bases, 6 bases remained unmatched. Germline loops: CDR1 SNHLY, CDR2 FYNNEI. The CDR3 consists of 15 residues. CDR3 region: CASRADRGDYNEQFF. For the CDR3, the DNA is TGTGCCAGCAGGGCGGACAGGGGCGACTACAATGAGCAGTTCTTC.

The gene calls are TRBV10-3 and TRBJ1-4; TRBD1 aligns across 7 bases. Trimming at V came to 6 bases and at J to 9 bases, leaving 19 bases not matched to a gene. Germline CDR1 and CDR2: ENHRY and SYGVKD. The CDR3 is 17 residues long. CDR3 sequence (DNA): TGTGCCATCAGCGATCCTGTGGGACAGCTAGGTATGAAAAAACTGTTTTTT. The encoded protein is CAISDPVGQLGMKKLFF.

The chain has TRBV27 and TRBJ1-2; TRBD1 aligns across 8 bases. The germline V gene has CDR1 MNHEY and CDR2 SMNVEV (reference sequence). J was trimmed by 4 bases and V by 0 bases; bases with no gene match: 4. CDR3 length: 15 residues. CDR3 loop: CASSLSAGQAYGYTF. Written as DNA, the CDR3 is TGTGCCAGCAGTTTATCCGCGGGACAGGCCTATGGCTACACCTTC.

This chain joins TRBV30 and TRBJ1-1; D is ambiguous. Trimming left V 2 bases short and J 4 bases short, with 14 bases between. Germline V CDR1 and CDR2: GTSNPN, SVGIG (reference sequence). The CDR3 is made up of 14 amino acids. CDR3 protein: CAWSPTRVSTEAFF. In DNA form, the CDR3 reads TGTGCCTGGAGTCCCACGCGGGTGAGCACTGAAGCTTTCTTT.

J is TRBJ2-7 and V is TRBV24-1; a possible D gene is TRBD1 (6 bases). There are 14 residues in the CDR3. Trimming removed 5 bases at V and 2 bases at J, with 12 bases between. The germline gives CDR1 KGHDR, CDR2 SFDVKD. In DNA form, the CDR3 reads TGTGCCACCAGTGGGGCAGGGGCTCCCTACGAGCAGTACTTC. Translated: CATSGAGAPYEQYF.

The rearrangement links TRBV10-2 to TRBJ1-5, with D maybe TRBD1 (6 bases). The V end was cut by 2 bases, the J end by 2 bases, with 10 bases between. Germline V gives CDR1 WSHSY, CDR2 SAAADI. The CDR3 length is 15 residues. The CDR3 sequence: CASSEAPGGNQPQHF. CDR3 sequence (DNA): TGCGCCAGCAGTGAGGCACCAGGGGGCAATCAGCCCCAGCATTTT.

This clone was picked up a small number of times. V is TRBV2 and J is TRBJ1-1, with D tentatively TRBD1 (5 bases). Trimming cost V 6 bases and J 1 base, with 12 bases left between them. This CDR3 comprises 14 residues. The germline V gene has CDR1 SNHLY and CDR2 FYNNEI. DNA of the CDR3: TGTGCCAGCAGAACGACAGAAGAGAACACTGAAGCTTTCTTT. This sequence encodes CASRTTEENTEAFF.

This chain uses TRBV9 with TRBJ2-5; 14 bases are a match to TRBD2. The J segment lost 1 base and the V segment lost 3 bases, leaving 5 bases of the junction unmatched. Germline CDR1 is SGDLS and CDR2 is YYNGEE. The CDR3 totals 17 residues. The CDR3 sequence is CASSARLAGGFQETQYF. For the CDR3, the DNA is TGTGCCAGCAGCGCAAGACTAGCGGGGGGGTTCCAAGAGACCCAGTACTTC. Using reference TRBV9 and TRBJ2-5 for the parts outside the CDR3, the full variable domain is DSGVTQTPKHLITATGQRVTLRCSPRSGDLSVYWYQQSLDQGLQFLIQYYNGEERAKGNILERFSAQQFPDLHSELNLSSLELGDSALYFCASSARLAGGFQETQYFGPGTRLLVL.

This clone occurred a few times. This rearrangement joins TRBV5-4 to TRBJ2-7; 8 nucleotides line up with TRBD1. Per germline, CDR1 SGHNT and CDR2 YYREEE (reference sequence). The CDR3 totals 14 residues. The V gene end was trimmed by 3 bases and the J gene end by 4 bases; junction bases not matched to a gene: 6. CDR3 sequence reads: CASSYGTGRYEQYF. CDR3 nucleotides: TGTGCCAGCAGCTATGGGACAGGTCGGTACGAGCAGTACTTC.

The chain joins TRBV5-1 to TRBJ1-6; 10 bases map to TRBD1. Germline CDR1 reads SGHRS; CDR2 reads YFSETQ. Trimming took 2 bases from V and 9 from J; bases not matched to a gene: 8. This CDR3 region has 16 residues. CDR3: CASSLLAGTGVSPLHF. The CDR3 DNA sequence: TGCGCCAGCAGCTTATTAGCCGGGACAGGGGTTTCACCCCTCCACTTT.

This rearrangement joins TRBV7-8 to TRBJ1-1; 8 bases align to TRBD1. V shed 0 bases and J 5 bases; nucleotides not matched to a gene: 5. Germline CDR1 reads SGHVS; CDR2 reads FQNEAQ. The length of the CDR3 is 15 residues. CDR3 DNA sequence: TGTGCCAGCAGCTTAGCAGGGACAGGAGGGACTGAAGCTTTCTTT. Translation gives CASSLAGTGGTEAFF. Full variable domain (rest looked up from reference TRBV7-8 and TRBJ1-1): GAGVSQSPRYKVAKRGQDVALRCDPISGHVSLFWYQQALGQGPEFLTYFQNEAQLDKSGLPSDRFFAERPEGSVSTLKIQRTQQEDSAVYLCASSLAGTGGTEAFFGQGTRLTVV.

This chain links TRBV18 with TRBJ2-7; possible D gene TRBD2, 5 bases. CDR1 and CDR2 (germline): KGHSH, LQKENI. With 3 bases removed from V and 0 bases from J, the gap between germline ends came to 9 bases. The CDR3 is 14 amino acids. CDR3 nucleotides: TGTGCCAGCTCACCGGGAGACACCTCCTACGAGCAGTACTTC. It codes for CASSPGDTSYEQYF.

The chain is built from TRBV4-1 and TRBJ2-1, with 10 bases lining up with TRBD2. Germline V gene sequence: CDR1 MGHRA, CDR2 YSYEKL. CDR3 length: 17 amino acids. Germline trimming cut 0 bases from V and 8 bases from J; bases unmatched to any gene: 10. CDR3 protein: CASSQDIRASGGYEQFF. DNA for the CDR3: TGCGCCAGCAGCCAAGACATACGGGCTAGCGGGGGTTATGAGCAGTTCTTC.

The chain recombines TRBV12-3 or TRBV12-4 with TRBJ1-1; the D gene is possibly TRBD1 (5 bases). Trimming left V 1 base short and J 4 bases short, with 7 bases between. This CDR3 comprises 13 residues. Here the CDR3 DNA reads TGTGCCAGCAGTTTAGGGAGGGGCACTGAAGCTTTCTTT. This codes for CASSLGRGTEAFF.

The chain recombines TRBV4-1 with TRBJ2-7; maybe TRBD1 (7 bases). V gave up 1 base and J gave up 4 bases, with 23 bases separating them. Germline CDR1 and CDR2: MGHRA and YSYEKL. The CDR3 totals 18 residues. In DNA, the CDR3 is TGCGCCAGCAGCCAAGTGGAACTCACCACGACAGGGACTTACGAGCAGTACTTC. This gives the protein CASSQVELTTTGTYEQYF.

The chain links TRBV30 to TRBJ1-4; TRBD1 is a possible D gene (5 bases). CDR1 and CDR2 from the germline V gene are GTSNPN and SVGIG (reference sequence). The length of the CDR3 is 14 residues. V lost 0 bases to trimming and J lost 6 bases, with 11 bases between them. The CDR3 DNA reads as TGTGCCTGGAGTGTATCGGGGGTGGATGAAAAACTGTTTTTT. Its translation is CAWSVSGVDEKLFF. Full variable domain (missing parts from reference TRBV30 and TRBJ1-4): SQTIHQWPATLVQPVGSPLSLECTVEGTSNPNLYWYRQAAGRGLQLLFYSVGIGQISSEVPQNLSASRPQDRQFILSSKKLLLSDSGFYLCAWSVSGVDEKLFFGSGTQLSVL.

The rearrangement links TRBV27 to TRBJ1-4; D remains ambiguous. There are 14 residues in the CDR3. V lost 2 bases and J 4 bases, leaving 8 bases between the germline ends. CDR1 and CDR2 (germline): MNHEY, SMNVEV (reference sequence). The CDR3 region has the DNA TGTGCCAGCAGTTTAGAGTTTAATAATGAAAAACTGTTTTTT. Its protein is CASSLEFNNEKLFF.